This TCR beta chain was recovered during a study of blood T cell repertoires in COVID-19. V gave up 7 bases and J gave up 5 bases, with 14 bases separating them. CDR3 length: 13 amino acids. Germline V gives CDR1 LGHDT, CDR2 YNNKEL (reference sequence). Generated by immunoSEQ multiplex PCR, the TCRdb table keeps only in-frame clones and is missing some. The sample lists more than 110,000 clones, about 77% seen once, with 9% to 10% in the top ten. The sequence was collected from a woman aged 45-59 years with active or convalescent COVID-19. The sequencing sample was made of peripheral blood. The chain is built from TRBV3-1 (or the pseudogene TRBV3-2) and TRBJ1-2, with D unclear. The CDR3 spells CASNHRGTYGYTF. DNA for the CDR3: TGTGCCAGCAACCACAGAGGTACTTATGGCTACACCTTC.